This T cell receptor (beta chain) was captured by sequencing in a study of read filtering for tumor transcriptome and immune sequencing. Overall study: Whole-transcriptome libraries were prepared after DNase treatment.

Molecular barcoded adaptors covering alpha/delta and beta/gamma chains were used on approximately 400 ng RNA. One entry per CDR3 protein, called by TCRdb with MiXCR from the reads. The table lists approximately 150,000 distinct CDR3 sequences, around 14% of them singletons. In this sample, this clonotype turned up many times. The CDR3 consists of 18 residues. V lost 3 bases to trimming and J lost 0 bases; unmatched junction nucleotides: 8. CDR1 LGHDT and CDR2 YNNKEL come from the germline V gene (reference sequence). Sequencing input: a population of CD138-negative cells sorted from bone marrow. The chain joins TRBV3-1 to TRBJ2-6; TRBD1 matches at 7 bases. The TCR was taken from a donor aged 40 or older with multiple myeloma. The CDR3, as DNA: TGTGCCAGCAGCCACCCCGGGACAGCCTTCTCTGGGGCCAACGTCCTGACTTTC. It is translated as CASSHPGTAFSGANVLTF.